By share, the clone carrying this T cell receptor (beta chain) counts as medium-sized. Looked up from germline, CDR1 is SGHDN and CDR2 is FVKESK. Trimming left V 0 bases short and J 4 bases short, with 18 bases between. This CDR3 comprises 17 residues. This sample was taken from a study of early T cells in non-severe SARS-CoV-2 infection. A single record per CDR3 protein comes from TCRdb applying MiXCR to the 5' RACE reads. The table shows around 25,000 distinct CDR3 sequences, with about 2.7% occurring only once. The TCR comes from an adult who was a healthcare worker with PCR-confirmed SARS-CoV-2 infection or an uninfected control (not recorded which). Input material: whole blood. This sequence joins TRBV14 and TRBJ1-1, with D uncertain. For the CDR3, the DNA is TGTGCCAGCAGCCAAGATTGGGCAGTTGGTGGTGGCACTGAAGCTTTCTTT. Its protein is CASSQDWAVGGGTEAFF.